The clone carrying this T cell receptor (beta chain) was seen only a few times. This entry belongs to a study of human T cells and chemical hapten exposure. As for time point: healthy volunteer bleed at 6 weeks. The total RNA was obtained from whole blood that was not fractionated. Within the library, unique molecular identifiers were attached to each individual cDNA molecule. In TCRdb, the RACE reads were re-called with MiXCR into one record per CDR3 protein. The top ten clones hold 1.5% to 1.7% of a sample with 65,000 to 80,000 distinct CDR3 sequences, over 7% of them seen once. CDR3 length: 12 amino acids. Trimming left V 6 bases short and J 6 bases short, with 12 bases between. Germline V gene sequence: CDR1 MNHEY, CDR2 SVGAGI.

The TCR originated in a male donor in good health. Some clones in this sample may be carry-over from other donors' samples. The chain recombines TRBV6-5 with TRBJ2-7; D possibly corresponds to TRBD1 (6 bases). Input material: whole blood. CDR3 sequence: CASSETGREQYF. The CDR3 coding sequence is TGTGCCAGCAGCGAAACAGGGCGCGAGCAGTACTTC.